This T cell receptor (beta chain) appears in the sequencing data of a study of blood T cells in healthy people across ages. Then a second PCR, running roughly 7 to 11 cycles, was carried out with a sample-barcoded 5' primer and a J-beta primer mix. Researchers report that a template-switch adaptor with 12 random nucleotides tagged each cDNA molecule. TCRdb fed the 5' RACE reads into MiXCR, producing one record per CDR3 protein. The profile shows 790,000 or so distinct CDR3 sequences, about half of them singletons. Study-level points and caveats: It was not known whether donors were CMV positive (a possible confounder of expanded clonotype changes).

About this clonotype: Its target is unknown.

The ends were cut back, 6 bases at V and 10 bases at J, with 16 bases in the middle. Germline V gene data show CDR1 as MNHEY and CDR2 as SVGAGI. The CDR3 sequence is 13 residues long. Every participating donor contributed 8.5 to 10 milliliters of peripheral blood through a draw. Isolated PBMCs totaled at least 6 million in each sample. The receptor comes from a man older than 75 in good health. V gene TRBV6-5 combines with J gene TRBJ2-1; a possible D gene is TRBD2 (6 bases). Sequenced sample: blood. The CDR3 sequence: CASRDPGRGEQFF. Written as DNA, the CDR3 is TGTGCCAGCAGGGACCCTGGGCGGGGCGAGCAGTTCTTC.